These 22 T cell receptor beta chains share one sample of origin, sequenced in a study of identical twins. Via MiXCR, TCRdb re-called the 5' RACE reads, giving one row per CDR3 protein. The sample lists 700,000 or so distinct CDR3 sequences, 8.6% seen once, with 0.85% to 1% in the top ten. These same data were also listed under a study on yellow fever vaccine responses in identical twins.

The specimen was PBMCs. The receptors were gathered from a woman younger than 35 in good health.

This clonotype was seen ten or more times. The chain employs TRBV7-9 and TRBJ2-1, with D unresolved. V was trimmed by 2 bases and J by 6 bases, leaving 11 bases between them. The CDR3 runs 14 residues. Germline-derived CDR1 and CDR2 are SEHNR and FQNEAQ (reference sequence). The CDR3 loop is CASSLWLDINEQFF. The CDR3, as DNA: TGTGCCAGCAGCTTATGGCTAGATATCAATGAGCAGTTCTTC.

The CDR3 is CASSLGQLSSYNEQFF. The CDR3, as DNA: TGTGCCAGCAGTCTAGGACAGCTGAGCTCCTACAATGAGCAGTTCTTC. This chain uses TRBV28 with TRBJ2-1; a weak D match, TRBD1 (6 bases). V gave up 5 bases and J gave up 0 bases, with 14 bases separating them. Germline CDR1 and CDR2: MDHEN and SYDVKM. There are 16 residues in the CDR3.

This clonotype was seen a handful of times. This chain connects TRBV28 to TRBJ2-7; TRBD1 agrees at 7 bases. Germline V gene data show CDR1 as MDHEN and CDR2 as SYDVKM. V shed 6 bases, J shed 0 bases, and the junction held 8 bases outside the gene matches. The CDR3 has 15 amino acids. CDR3 sequence (DNA): TGTGCCAGCAGATCTCCCGGACAGGCCTCCTACGAGCAGTACTTC. Protein: CASRSPGQASYEQYF.

The chain joins TRBV4-3 to TRBJ2-7, with 10 bases fitting TRBD2. Germline CDR1 and CDR2: LGHNA and YSLEER. The CDR3 contains 17 residues. V was clipped by 0 bases and J by 0 bases; unmatched bases: 5. The DNA of the CDR3 is TGCGCCAGCAGCCAAGAACAACTAGCGGGACCCTCCTACGAGCAGTACTTC. It specifies CASSQEQLAGPSYEQYF.

V gene TRBV5-6 combines with J gene TRBJ2-4; 8 nucleotides line up with TRBD1. V lost 0 bases, J lost 3 bases, and 2 bases stayed unmatched. Per germline, CDR1 SGHDT and CDR2 YYEEEE. The CDR3 is 15 amino acids. The CDR3 is CASSLVDRDKNIQYF. CDR3 nucleotides: TGTGCCAGCAGCTTGGTGGACAGGGACAAAAACATTCAGTACTTC.

The chain uses TRBV7-9 and TRBJ2-7; 9 bases fit TRBD2. J gave up 6 bases and V 3 bases, and 9 bases lay outside the gene matches. This CDR3 is built from 15 residues. Germline V gene sequence: CDR1 SEHNR, CDR2 FQNEAQ (reference sequence). CDR3 DNA: TGTGCCAGCAGCTTCATTCCTAGCGGGGATGTCGAGCAGTACTTC. Protein sequence: CASSFIPSGDVEQYF.

This clonotype was picked up a small number of times. V is TRBV9 and J is TRBJ2-7, with 10 bases matching TRBD1. Germline lookup yields CDR1 SGDLS and CDR2 YYNGEE. Losses at the gene ends were 0 bases for V and 5 bases for J; bases not matched to a gene: 5. This CDR3 contains 15 residues. CDR3 in amino acids: CASSVGGQGRNEQYF. CDR3 nucleotide sequence: TGTGCCAGCAGCGTAGGGGGACAGGGGAGGAACGAGCAGTACTTC.

The chain joins TRBV11-2 to TRBJ2-7; weak D call: TRBD2 (5 bases). CDR3 length equals 15 residues. V shed 1 base and J shed 3 bases, with 13 bases lying between them. Germline values: CDR1 SGHAT, CDR2 FQNNGV. DNA of the CDR3: TGTGCCAGCAGCTTAGTTCGGGGATTTAGCTACGAGCAGTACTTC. It translates to CASSLVRGFSYEQYF.

The genes are TRBV5-6 and TRBJ2-2, with D possibly matching TRBD1 (6 bases). This CDR3 comprises 15 residues. CDR1 is SGHDT, CDR2 YYEEEE, per germline. V dropped 2 bases and J dropped 4 bases, with 12 bases sitting between them. In DNA form, the CDR3 reads TGTGCCAGCAGCTTCCGGACAGTAGGCACCGGGGAGCTGTTTTTT. It is translated as CASSFRTVGTGELFF. Supplemented by reference TRBV5-6 and TRBJ2-2, the full variable domain reads DAGVTQSPTHLIKTRGQQVTLRCSPKSGHDTVSWYQQALGQGPQFIFQYYEEEERQRGNFPDRFSGHQFPNYSSELNVNALLLGDSALYLCASSFRTVGTGELFFGEGSRLTVL.

This sequence joins TRBV6-5 and TRBJ2-7; weak D call: TRBD1 (5 bases). V was cut by 5 bases and J by 6 bases, with 8 bases left in between. The CDR3 extends over 11 amino acids. Germline V lookup: CDR1 MNHEY, CDR2 SVGAGI. The chain's CDR3 is CASSHQGEQYF. DNA for the CDR3: TGTGCCAGCAGTCACCAGGGCGAGCAGTACTTC.

Only a few counts were recorded for this clonotype. V gene TRBV19 combines with J gene TRBJ2-7; 7 positions match TRBD1. Germline V gene lookup returns CDR1 LNHDA and CDR2 SQIVND (reference sequence). V lost 11 bases, J lost 4 bases, and 11 bases stayed unmatched. CDR3 size: 13 residues. The CDR3 sequence is CAGKTGLKYEQYF. CDR3 coding DNA: TGTGCCGGGAAGACAGGGTTAAAATACGAGCAGTACTTC.

The table lists this clonotype with many counts. V and J are TRBV2 and TRBJ2-1, with 9 bases fitting TRBD2. Per germline, CDR1 SNHLY and CDR2 FYNNEI. After removal of 6 bases from V and 9 bases from J, the junction contained 15 bases not matched to a gene. The CDR3 length is 16 residues. The CDR3 loop is CASSGPGLALLAEQFF. The CDR3 bases are TGTGCCAGCAGCGGACCGGGACTAGCATTATTGGCTGAGCAGTTCTTC.

This clonotype was counted ten times or more. This chain uses TRBV5-1 with TRBJ2-7; weak D call: TRBD2 (5 bases). Between the trimmed V and J ends, which lost 0 bases and 0 bases, there was a span of 10 bases. This CDR3 has 15 amino acids. Germline assignment: CDR1 SGHRS and CDR2 YFSETQ. The CDR3: CASSLAGSGSYEQYF. CDR3 nucleotides: TGCGCCAGCAGCTTGGCTGGGAGCGGCTCCTACGAGCAGTACTTC.

There are many counts of this clonotype. V and J are TRBV18 and TRBJ2-5; D could derive from TRBD1 or TRBD2 (5 bases each). This CDR3 is 12 amino acids long. V dropped 6 bases and J dropped 5 bases, with 10 bases sitting between them. Germline-derived CDR1 and CDR2 are KGHSH and LQKENI. The CDR3 coding sequence is TGTGCCAGCTCCCTCGGGACGGAGACCCAGTACTTC. It is translated as CASSLGTETQYF.

This clonotype was detected many times. As DNA, the CDR3 is TGTGCCAGCAGTTTAATAAGAGGGGGCGCCCATCAGCCCCAGCATTTT. This codes for CASSLIRGGAHQPQHF. The V and J genes are TRBV12-3 or TRBV12-4 and TRBJ1-5, with 7 bases lining up with TRBD1. The V gene end was trimmed by 2 bases and the J gene end by 5 bases; junction bases not matched to a gene: 9. CDR3 size: 16 residues.

The rearrangement links TRBV20-1 to TRBJ1-2; D remains unclear. Germline values: CDR1 DFQATT, CDR2 SNEGSKA (reference sequence). The CDR3 has 14 amino acids. V was pared by 1 base and J by 4 bases, with 13 bases between. As DNA, the CDR3 is TGCAGTGCTAGAGGGCCGGACTCCTTCTATGGCTACACCTTC. Its translation is CSARGPDSFYGYTF.

This chain connects TRBV30 to TRBJ1-1; TRBD1 matches at 7 bases. Germline loops: CDR1 GTSNPN, CDR2 SVGIG (reference sequence). This CDR3 has 12 residues. V trimming: 5 bases; J trimming: 5 bases; junction bases outside the gene matches: 5. The CDR3 DNA reads as TGTGCCTGGCCTTCAGGGGGGACTGAAGCTTTCTTT. Translation: CAWPSGGTEAFF.

The chain joins TRBV12-3 or TRBV12-4 to TRBJ1-1, with D unresolved. The V end lost 6 bases, the J end lost 8 bases, and 16 bases lay between the germline ends. The CDR3 has 13 amino acids. This CDR3 is CASRPYVAAEAFF. DNA for the CDR3: TGTGCCAGCAGACCCTACGTCGCCGCGGAAGCTTTCTTT.

This clonotype was observed at least ten times. CDR3 in amino acids: CASSGYLRNEQFF. The CDR3 DNA follows: TGCGCCAGCAGCGGTTACCTGAGGAATGAGCAGTTCTTC. The rearrangement uses TRBV5-1 and TRBJ2-1; D unclear. Trimming left V 4 bases short and J 7 bases short, with 12 bases between. Germline V gene data show CDR1 as SGHRS and CDR2 as YFSETQ. The CDR3 loop spans 13 amino acids.

The rearrangement joins TRBV6-1 to TRBJ2-7; D possibly uses TRBD1 or TRBD2 (5 bases each). V dropped 6 bases and J dropped 2 bases, with 17 bases sitting between them. In germline, CDR1 is MNHNS, CDR2 SASEGT. The CDR3 spans 15 residues. CDR3 amino acids: CASSSAGTRTYEQYF. The CDR3 DNA reads as TGTGCCAGCAGCTCGGCCGGGACCCGGACCTACGAGCAGTACTTC.

A few counts support this clonotype. The genes are TRBV20-1 and TRBJ1-2, with D uncertain. CDR1 and CDR2 from the germline V gene are DFQATT and SNEGSKA (reference sequence). This CDR3 is 11 amino acids long. V lost 3 bases and J 2 bases, leaving 4 bases between the germline ends. CDR3 DNA sequence: TGCAGTGCTAGGCAGAACTATGGCTACACCTTC. Protein: CSARQNYGYTF.

This clonotype appeared a few times. The genes are TRBV20-1 and TRBJ2-1; 7 positions match TRBD2. This CDR3 region has 15 residues. Germline CDR1 reads DFQATT; CDR2 reads SNEGSKA (reference sequence). J lost 0 bases, V lost 5 bases, and 7 bases had no gene match. The CDR3, as DNA: TGCAGTGCTGGCGGGGGTAGGAACTCCTACAATGAGCAGTTCTTC. It encodes CSAGGGRNSYNEQFF.